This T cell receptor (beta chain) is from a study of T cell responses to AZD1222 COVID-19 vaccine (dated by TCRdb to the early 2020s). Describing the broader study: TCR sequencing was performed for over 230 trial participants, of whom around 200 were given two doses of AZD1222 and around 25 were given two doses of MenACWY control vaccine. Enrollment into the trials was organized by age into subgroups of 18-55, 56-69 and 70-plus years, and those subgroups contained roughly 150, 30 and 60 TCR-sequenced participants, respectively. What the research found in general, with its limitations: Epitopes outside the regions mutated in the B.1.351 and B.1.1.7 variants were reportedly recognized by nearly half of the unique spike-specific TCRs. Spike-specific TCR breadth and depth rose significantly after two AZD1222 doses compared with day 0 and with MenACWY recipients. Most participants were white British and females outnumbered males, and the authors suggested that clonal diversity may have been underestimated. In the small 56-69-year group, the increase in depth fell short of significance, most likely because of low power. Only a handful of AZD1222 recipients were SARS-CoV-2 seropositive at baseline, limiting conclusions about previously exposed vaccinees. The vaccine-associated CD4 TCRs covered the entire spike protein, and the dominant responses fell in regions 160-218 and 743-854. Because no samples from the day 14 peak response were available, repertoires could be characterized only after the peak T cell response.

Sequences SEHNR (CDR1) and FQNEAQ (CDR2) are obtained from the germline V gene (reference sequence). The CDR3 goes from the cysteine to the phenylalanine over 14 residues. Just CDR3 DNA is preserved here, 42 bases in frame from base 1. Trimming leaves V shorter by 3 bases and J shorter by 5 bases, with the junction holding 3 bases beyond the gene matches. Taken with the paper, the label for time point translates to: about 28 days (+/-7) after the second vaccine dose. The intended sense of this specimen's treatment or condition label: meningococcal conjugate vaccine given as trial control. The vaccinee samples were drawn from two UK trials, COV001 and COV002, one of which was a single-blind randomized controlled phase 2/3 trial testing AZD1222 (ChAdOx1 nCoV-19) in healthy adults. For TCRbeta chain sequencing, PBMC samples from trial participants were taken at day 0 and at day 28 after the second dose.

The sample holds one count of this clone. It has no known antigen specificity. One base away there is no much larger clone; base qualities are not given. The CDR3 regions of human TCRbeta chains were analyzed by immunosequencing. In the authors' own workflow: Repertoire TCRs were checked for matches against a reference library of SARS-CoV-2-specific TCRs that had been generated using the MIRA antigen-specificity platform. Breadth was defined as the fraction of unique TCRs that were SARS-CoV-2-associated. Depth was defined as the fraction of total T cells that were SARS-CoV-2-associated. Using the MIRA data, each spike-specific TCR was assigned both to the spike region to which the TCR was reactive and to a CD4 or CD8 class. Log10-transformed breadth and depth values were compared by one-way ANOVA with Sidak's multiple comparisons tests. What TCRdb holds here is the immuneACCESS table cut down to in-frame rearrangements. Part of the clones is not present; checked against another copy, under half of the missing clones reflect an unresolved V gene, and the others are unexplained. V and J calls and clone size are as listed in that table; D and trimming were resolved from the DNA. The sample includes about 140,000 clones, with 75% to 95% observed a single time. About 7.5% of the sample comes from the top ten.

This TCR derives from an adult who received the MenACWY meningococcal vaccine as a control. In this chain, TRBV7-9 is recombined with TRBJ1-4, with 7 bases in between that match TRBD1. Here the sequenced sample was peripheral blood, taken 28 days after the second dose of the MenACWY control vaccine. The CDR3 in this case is CASSLTGTNEKLFF. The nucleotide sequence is TGTGCCAGCAGCTTGACAGGGACAAATGAAAAACTGTTTTTT.